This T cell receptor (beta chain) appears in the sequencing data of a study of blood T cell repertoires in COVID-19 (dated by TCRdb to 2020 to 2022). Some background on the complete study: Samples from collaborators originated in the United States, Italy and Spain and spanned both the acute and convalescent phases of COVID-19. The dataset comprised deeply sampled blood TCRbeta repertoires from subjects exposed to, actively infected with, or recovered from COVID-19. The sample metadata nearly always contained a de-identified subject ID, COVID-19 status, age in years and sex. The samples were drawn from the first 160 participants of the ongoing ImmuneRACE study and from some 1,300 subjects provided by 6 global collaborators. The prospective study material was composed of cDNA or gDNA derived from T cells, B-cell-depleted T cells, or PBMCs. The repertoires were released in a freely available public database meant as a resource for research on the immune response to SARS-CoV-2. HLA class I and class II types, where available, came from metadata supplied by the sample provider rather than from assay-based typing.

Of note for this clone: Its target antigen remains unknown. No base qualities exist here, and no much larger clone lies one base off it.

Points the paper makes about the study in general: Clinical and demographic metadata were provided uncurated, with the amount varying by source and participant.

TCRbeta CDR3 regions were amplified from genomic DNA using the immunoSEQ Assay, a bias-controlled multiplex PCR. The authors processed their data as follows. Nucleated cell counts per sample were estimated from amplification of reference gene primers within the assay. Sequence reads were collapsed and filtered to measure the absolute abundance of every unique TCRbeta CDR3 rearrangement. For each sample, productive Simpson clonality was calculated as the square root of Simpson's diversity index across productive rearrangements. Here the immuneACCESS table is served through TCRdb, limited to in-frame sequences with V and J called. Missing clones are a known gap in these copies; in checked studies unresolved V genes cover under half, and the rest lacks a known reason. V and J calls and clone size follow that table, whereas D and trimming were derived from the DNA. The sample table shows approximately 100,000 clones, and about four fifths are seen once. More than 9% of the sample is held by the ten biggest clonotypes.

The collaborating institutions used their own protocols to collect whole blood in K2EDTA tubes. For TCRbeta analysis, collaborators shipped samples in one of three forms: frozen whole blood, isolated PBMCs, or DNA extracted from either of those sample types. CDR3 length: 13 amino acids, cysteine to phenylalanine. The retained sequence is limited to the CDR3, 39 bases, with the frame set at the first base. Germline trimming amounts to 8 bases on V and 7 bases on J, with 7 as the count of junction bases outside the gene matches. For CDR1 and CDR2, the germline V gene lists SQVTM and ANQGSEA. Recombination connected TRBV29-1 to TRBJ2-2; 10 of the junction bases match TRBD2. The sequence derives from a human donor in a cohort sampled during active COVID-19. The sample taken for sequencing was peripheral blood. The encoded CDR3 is CSFSGRAGGELFF. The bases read TGCAGCTTCAGCGGGAGGGCCGGCGGGGAGCTGTTTTTT.